There are many counts of the clone carrying this T cell receptor beta chain. Its antigen remains unknown. This entry comes from a study of regulatory T cells in long-lasting Graves disease. The sample's time point: persistent/refractory GD, antithyroid drugs over 5 years with positive TRAb. PBMC RNA was the source of the TCR library. It was by American Thyroid Association guidelines that Graves' disease was diagnosed. General observations from the study: Graves' patients with persistent disease showed TCR diversity lower than patients newly diagnosed.

The length of the CDR3 is 12 residues. Trimming took off 3 bases at V and 5 bases at J, with 6 bases between the two ends. CDR1 is SNHLY, CDR2 FYNNEI, per germline. Construction of TCR beta libraries relied on iRepertoire HTBI primers and on Arm-PCR targeting CDR3 regions. TCRdb reprocessed the multiplex PCR reads with MiXCR, giving one entry per CDR3 protein. The profile shows 350,000 to 500,000 distinct CDR3 sequences, approximately 22% of them singletons. This sequence was found in a female donor with Graves disease. The material was peripheral blood mononuclear cells (PBMCs), obtained when the disease was refractory, from a patient treated with antithyroid drugs. The chain combines TRBV2 with TRBJ2-3; D not resolved. CDR3 sequence (DNA): TGTGCCAGCAGTGACGACCAAGATACGCAGTATTTT. As protein: CASSDDQDTQYF.